One sample yielded the 23 T cell receptor beta chains listed below, sequenced in a study of CD8+ T cells in alopecia areata. RNA extraction and reverse transcription yielded cDNA as sequencing template. The table came from immunoSEQ multiplex PCR; TCRdb's copy has only in-frame clones and leaves some out. Seen here are roughly 120,000 clones, more than 30% observed once, and the top ten hold over 3%. Sequenced input: CD4+ T cells sorted from blood. The source of these receptors is a human donor with alopecia areata.

The chain is built from TRBV11-2 and TRBJ2-7, with D tentatively TRBD1 (5 bases). The V gene's germline CDR1 is SGHAT and CDR2 FQNNGV. The length of the CDR3 is 13 residues. The germline V and J ends were trimmed by 3 bases and 0 bases, with 6 bases remaining between them. The CDR3: CASSLTDSYEQYF. The CDR3 nucleotides are TGTGCCAGCAGCTTGACAGACTCCTACGAGCAGTACTTC.

Only a few counts were recorded for this clone. The V gene is TRBV25-1, the J gene TRBJ2-5, with TRBD2 matching over 7 bases. Germline CDR1 MGHDK, CDR2 SYGVNS. J was trimmed by 6 bases and V by 2 bases; bases with no gene match: 15. CDR3 length: 17 amino acids. The CDR3 sequence is CASSEGEGDYTTKTQYF. DNA for the CDR3: TGTGCCAGCAGTGAAGGAGAAGGGGACTACACTACGAAGACCCAGTACTTC.

The table lists this clone with many counts. The genes are TRBV28 and TRBJ1-2; the match to TRBD1 covers 7 bases. V dropped 2 bases and J dropped 5; count of bases not matched to a gene: 5. The CDR3 is made up of 14 amino acids. The germline V gene encodes CDR1 MDHEN and CDR2 SYDVKM. CDR3 region: CASSLTGQRYGYTF. The CDR3 DNA sequence: TGTGCCAGCAGTTTAACGGGACAGCGGTATGGCTACACCTTC.

The J gene is TRBJ2-3, the V gene TRBV29-1, with D perhaps TRBD2 (5 bases). V was trimmed by 6 bases and J by 0 bases, leaving 16 bases between them. CDR3 size: 15 residues. CDR1 is SQVTM, CDR2 ANQGSEA, per germline. In DNA form, the CDR3 reads TGCAGCGTAGAGATGGACGGGATCAGCACAGATACGCAGTATTTT. Residues: CSVEMDGISTDTQYF.

This clone came up a few times. The same CDR3 also results from other DNA sequences found in this sample. V and J are TRBV7-2 and TRBJ2-3; 10 nucleotides line up with TRBD1. V shed 3 bases and J 2 bases; nucleotides not matched to a gene: 2. The germline V gene has CDR1 SGHTA and CDR2 FQGNSA. The CDR3 runs to 15 residues. Here the CDR3 reads CASSLGQGSTDTQYF. CDR3 DNA: TGTGCCAGCAGCTTGGGACAGGGGTCCACAGATACGCAGTATTTT.

The V and J genes are TRBV6-6 and TRBJ2-3; 9 positions agree with TRBD2. The V gene end was trimmed by 4 bases and the J gene end by 3 bases; junction bases not matched to a gene: 8. Looked up from germline, CDR1 is MNHNY and CDR2 is SVGAGI (reference sequence). This CDR3 contains 16 residues. The CDR3 coding sequence is TGTGCCAGCAGTTCTTTCTTAGCGGGGGCGACAGATACGCAGTATTTT. Translation gives CASSSFLAGATDTQYF.

This clone was detected a few times. The chain employs TRBV29-1 and TRBJ1-5, with D maybe TRBD1 (5 bases). The CDR3 is made up of 13 amino acids. CDR1 and CDR2 from the germline V gene are SQVTM and ANQGSEA. V was cut by 4 bases and J by 3 bases, with 10 bases left in between. The CDR3 spells CSVAEGVNQPQHF. The CDR3 DNA sequence: TGCAGCGTTGCTGAAGGGGTCAATCAGCCCCAGCATTTT.

The chain recombines TRBV7-3 with TRBJ1-1; D gene ambiguous. V was pared by 5 bases and J by 5 bases, with 15 bases between. The CDR3 length is 14 residues. The germline V gene encodes CDR1 SGHTA and CDR2 FQGTGA. The CDR3 here is CASSPAPGSTEAFF. The CDR3 DNA reads as TGTGCCAGCAGCCCGGCCCCTGGGTCGACTGAAGCTTTCTTT.

This clone was observed a few times. The V and J genes are TRBV28 and TRBJ2-7; D remains ambiguous. Germline V gene data show CDR1 as MDHEN and CDR2 as SYDVKM. The CDR3 totals 16 residues. V dropped 4 bases and J dropped 0 bases, with 16 bases sitting between them. The CDR3 loop is CASSSPFSDASYEQYF. The DNA of the CDR3 is TGTGCCAGCAGTTCGCCCTTTTCAGACGCCTCCTACGAGCAGTACTTC.

The V call is TRBV29-1, the J call TRBJ2-3; D unclear. The germline V gene encodes CDR1 SQVTM and CDR2 ANQGSEA. The V end lost 2 bases, the J end lost 1 base, and 10 bases lay between the germline ends. The CDR3 is 14 residues long. In DNA, the CDR3 is TGCAGCGTTGAATTTCCTCGGGGCACAGATACGCAGTATTTT. Translation: CSVEFPRGTDTQYF.

The sample holds a few counts of this clone. The chain links TRBV28 to TRBJ2-2, with D possibly matching TRBD1 (5 bases). Germline CDR1 reads MDHEN; CDR2 reads SYDVKM. Trimming took 1 base from V and 6 from J, leaving 18 bases between them. This CDR3 contains 17 residues. CDR3 in amino acids: CASSLFGAGKGSGELFF. In nucleotides, the CDR3 is TGTGCCAGCAGTTTATTTGGGGCAGGCAAGGGTTCCGGGGAGCTGTTTTTT.

This chain links TRBV28 with TRBJ2-7, with 7 bases fitting TRBD2. V trimming: 5 bases; J trimming: 0 bases; junction bases outside the gene matches: 10. Germline V gives CDR1 MDHEN, CDR2 SYDVKM. CDR3 length equals 16 residues. The CDR3 region has the DNA TGTGCCAGCAGTCCTCCCGGGACTAAAGGCTCCTACGAGCAGTACTTC. It is translated as CASSPPGTKGSYEQYF.

CDR3 nucleotides: TGTGCCTGGGGCTCTGGGGCCAACGTCCTGACTTTC. Encoded protein: CAWGSGANVLTF. V usage is TRBV30 and J usage is TRBJ2-6; D unclear. CDR3 length: 12 amino acids. Looked up from germline, CDR1 is GTSNPN and CDR2 is SVGIG (reference sequence). The V end lost 5 bases, the J end lost 0 bases, and 2 bases lay between the germline ends.

This clone was counted a few times. CDR3 loop: CAFYIELTHEQYF. In DNA, the CDR3 is TGTGCCTTCTACATTGAGTTAACCCACGAGCAGTACTTC. The V and J genes are TRBV7-9 and TRBJ2-7; no clear D. CDR1 and CDR2 (germline): SEHNR, FQNEAQ (reference sequence). The CDR3 has 13 amino acids. The V end was cut by 11 bases, the J end by 5 bases, with 19 bases between.

This clone came up a few times. V gene TRBV11-2 combines with J gene TRBJ2-4; unclear D gene. Germline V gene data show CDR1 as SGHAT and CDR2 as FQNNGV. Trimming shortened V by 1 base and J by 10 bases, and 8 bases separated the two germline ends. The CDR3 length is 12 residues. CDR3 bases: TGTGCCAGCAGCTTAGGGCAGCTTATTCAGTACTTC. Translated, it gives CASSLGQLIQYF.

This chain connects TRBV27 to TRBJ1-5, with 7 positions matching TRBD1. The trim removed 6 bases at V and 5 bases at J, leaving 7 bases unmatched. Germline lookup yields CDR1 MNHEY and CDR2 SMNVEV (reference sequence). This CDR3 spans 14 amino acids. The CDR3 sequence: CASSRYRGDQPQHF. In DNA, the CDR3 is TGTGCCAGCAGCCGGTACAGGGGAGATCAGCCCCAGCATTTT.

This clone was found once. The rearrangement links TRBV30 to TRBJ2-3; no clear D. Between the trimmed V and J ends, which lost 5 bases and 6 bases, there was a span of 9 bases. CDR1 is GTSNPN, CDR2 SVGIG, per germline (reference sequence). This CDR3 region has 11 residues. CDR3 residues: CAWALGDTQYF. The DNA for the CDR3 is TGTGCCTGGGCATTGGGGGATACGCAGTATTTT.

The J gene is TRBJ2-5, the V gene TRBV4-3, with no clear D. CDR3 length: 15 residues. Germline values: CDR1 LGHNA, CDR2 YSLEER. The V end lost 0 bases, the J end lost 2 bases, and 10 bases lay between the germline ends. The CDR3 DNA sequence: TGCGCCAGCAGCCAAGACAGATGGGCGCAAGAGACCCAGTACTTC. Amino acids: CASSQDRWAQETQYF.

The sample holds a few counts of this clone. V and J are TRBV29-1 and TRBJ1-6; no firm D call. Germline CDR1 and CDR2: SQVTM and ANQGSEA. The CDR3 length is 13 residues. Trimming took off 7 bases at V and 11 bases at J, with 18 bases between the two ends. In nucleotides, the CDR3 is TGCAGCGCATCGGACGGGCCCCAGCCACCCCTCCACTTT. Residues: CSASDGPQPPLHF.

The chain has TRBV7-3 and TRBJ1-2; TRBD1 matches at 8 bases. Looked up from germline, CDR1 is SGHTA and CDR2 is FQGTGA. Trimming at V came to 2 bases and at J to 13 bases, leaving 6 bases not matched to a gene. This CDR3 has 12 residues. The CDR3 nucleotides are TGTGCCAGCAGCTTACCCCGGACAGGGCTCACCTTC. Its translation: CASSLPRTGLTF.

CDR3 coding DNA: TGTGCCAGCAGTCAGGGGTGGGGCAATCAGCCCCAGCATTTT. This sequence encodes CASSQGWGNQPQHF. The gene calls are TRBV28 and TRBJ1-5, with D possibly TRBD1 on 6 matching bases. Trimming removed 5 bases at V and 2 bases at J, with 10 bases between. CDR1 and CDR2 from the germline V gene are MDHEN and SYDVKM. This CDR3 spans 14 amino acids.

J is TRBJ2-4 and V is TRBV6-5, with D possibly being TRBD2 (7 bases). Germline values: CDR1 MNHEY, CDR2 SVGAGI. This CDR3 has 16 residues. The ends were cut back, 4 bases at V and 1 base at J, with 14 bases in the middle. CDR3 sequence (DNA): TGTGCCAGCAGTTTCGGACTAGGGGGGGCCAAAAACATTCAGTACTTC. Translating gives CASSFGLGGAKNIQYF.

The CDR3 nucleotides are TGTGCCAGCGCCCCGGCGGGGTCCGAGACCCAGTACTTC. Its protein is CASAPAGSETQYF. The rearrangement joins TRBV7-9 to TRBJ2-5, with D tentatively TRBD2 (6 bases). This CDR3 has 13 amino acids. The germline V gene encodes CDR1 SEHNR and CDR2 FQNEAQ (reference sequence). Trimming cost V 8 bases and J 5 bases, with 15 bases left between them.